What follows are 14 T cell receptor beta chains derived from one specimen sequenced in a study of siplizumab effects on memory and regulatory T cells. Profiling relied on immunoSEQ multiplex PCR, and the TCRdb table lists in-frame clones only, not all of them. The data contain roughly 100,000 clones, roughly nine tenths of them singletons. The specimen was CD4+ T cells sorted from blood. Receptors originate from a human donor in good health.

V gene TRBV6-1 combines with J gene TRBJ2-2; possibly TRBD2 for D (6 bases). Trimming took 2 bases from V and 2 from J, leaving 12 bases between them. The CDR3 is made up of 16 amino acids. Germline V gives CDR1 MNHNS, CDR2 SASEGT. The CDR3 reads CASSEKISGNTGELFF. For the CDR3, the DNA is TGTGCCAGCAGTGAAAAAATTAGCGGAAACACCGGGGAGCTGTTTTTT.

The J gene is TRBJ1-5, the V gene TRBV2, with a weak D call TRBD1 (5 bases). There are 14 residues in the CDR3. The V end lost 8 bases, the J end lost 0 bases, and 11 bases lay between the germline ends. CDR1 and CDR2 from the germline V gene are SNHLY and FYNNEI. CDR3 region: CASSGLNSNQPQHF. In DNA form, the CDR3 reads TGTGCCAGCTCAGGGCTTAATAGCAATCAGCCCCAGCATTTT.

This chain joins TRBV18 and TRBJ2-7; tentatively, D is TRBD1 (6 bases). The germline gives CDR1 KGHSH, CDR2 LQKENI. The V and J ends lost 3 bases and 2 bases respectively, with 11 bases between them. The CDR3 covers 14 residues. This chain's CDR3 is CASSPQQGPYEQYF. The CDR3 region has the DNA TGTGCCAGCTCACCCCAACAGGGTCCCTACGAGCAGTACTTC.

V gene TRBV6-6 combines with J gene TRBJ2-1; the match to TRBD1 covers 7 bases. The CDR3 totals 13 residues. From germline, CDR1 is MNHNY and CDR2 SVGAGI (reference sequence). J gave up 6 bases and V 5 bases, and 4 bases lay outside the gene matches. The DNA of the CDR3 is TGTGCCAGCAGTCCGACAGGGATCAATGAGCAGTTCTTC. As protein: CASSPTGINEQFF.

The chain links TRBV5-1 to TRBJ2-7; 9 nucleotides align to TRBD2. Germline CDR1 and CDR2: SGHRS and YFSETQ. V gave up 2 bases and J gave up 5 bases; unmatched junction bases: 8. The CDR3 length is 15 residues. In nucleotides, the CDR3 is TGCGCCAGCAGCTTCGGCAGCGGGAGGTCGGACGAGCAGTACTTC. This sequence encodes CASSFGSGRSDEQYF.

This clone was observed once. The chain has TRBV28 and TRBJ2-7, with TRBD2 matching over 9 bases. This CDR3 has 15 amino acids. Germline V gene lookup returns CDR1 MDHEN and CDR2 SYDVKM. V lost 6 bases, J lost 1 base, and 7 bases stayed unmatched. Here the CDR3 reads CASRGSGSRSYEQYF. The CDR3 DNA sequence: TGTGCCAGCAGAGGTAGCGGGAGTAGGTCCTACGAGCAGTACTTC.

The rearrangement joins TRBV28 to TRBJ2-4, with TRBD2 as a possible D gene (7 bases). The CDR3 runs 14 residues. Germline V gene data show CDR1 as MDHEN and CDR2 as SYDVKM. V lost 3 bases, J lost 8 bases, and 14 bases lay in between. In DNA, the CDR3 is TGTGCCAGCAGTTTTCGGGGGGCGGGAGACATTCAGTACTTC. Translated, it gives CASSFRGAGDIQYF.

The genes are TRBV9 and TRBJ2-1; 7 bases match TRBD1. Looked up from germline, CDR1 is SGDLS and CDR2 is YYNGEE. The CDR3 length is 15 residues. Trimming cost V 4 bases and J 4 bases; bases outside gene matches: 8. CDR3 loop: CASSRVGTVYNEQFF. The DNA of the CDR3 is TGTGCCAGCAGCCGGGTGGGGACAGTTTACAATGAGCAGTTCTTC.

The chain carries TRBV28 and TRBJ1-1; weak D call: TRBD1 (6 bases). The germline gives CDR1 MDHEN, CDR2 SYDVKM. With 6 bases removed from V and 1 base from J, the gap between germline ends came to 18 bases. The CDR3 length is 16 residues. The CDR3 sequence: CASSPRLGAGNTEAFF. The CDR3 region has the DNA TGTGCCAGCAGCCCGCGCTTGGGGGCAGGGAACACTGAAGCTTTCTTT.

The chain combines TRBV4-1 with TRBJ2-7; maybe TRBD2 (5 bases). Trimming shortened V by 0 bases and J by 3 bases, and 15 bases separated the two germline ends. CDR1 MGHRA and CDR2 YSYEKL come from the germline V gene. The CDR3 contains 16 residues. CDR3 in amino acids: CASSQEAAIRGYEQYF. As DNA, the CDR3 is TGCGCCAGCAGCCAAGAGGCTGCGATACGGGGCTACGAGCAGTACTTC.

This clone appeared a single time. The V call is TRBV11-2, the J call TRBJ2-7, with a tentative D call TRBD2 (6 bases). V lost 4 bases, J lost 3 bases, and 16 bases lay in between. This CDR3 is 15 amino acids long. Germline CDR1 reads SGHAT; CDR2 reads FQNNGV. CDR3 coding DNA: TGTGCCAGCAGCTCACCCCGGGAGACAGTCTACGAGCAGTACTTC. It specifies CASSSPRETVYEQYF.

The genes are TRBV7-9 and TRBJ1-1; D is unclear. Germline V gene sequence: CDR1 SEHNR, CDR2 FQNEAQ (reference sequence). The CDR3 loop spans 14 amino acids. V was cut by 5 bases and J by 1 base, with 11 bases left in between. In DNA, the CDR3 is TGTGCCAGCAGCAGACGGACGGGGAACACTGAAGCTTTCTTT. Its translation: CASSRRTGNTEAFF.

This chain links TRBV5-1 with TRBJ2-3; no clear D. Deletions cut 4 bases from V and 6 bases from J, with 9 bases between. Germline CDR1 is SGHRS and CDR2 is YFSETQ. This CDR3 comprises 12 residues. This CDR3 is CASSPAGDTQYF. The DNA for the CDR3 is TGCGCCAGCAGCCCCGCCGGGGATACGCAGTATTTT.

V gene TRBV2 combines with J gene TRBJ1-2, with 9 bases lining up with TRBD1. Germline CDR1 and CDR2: SNHLY and FYNNEI. The CDR3 totals 13 residues. The V and J ends lost 6 bases and 8 bases, in that order; junction bases with no gene match: 7. The chain's CDR3 is CASRQRQGGGYTF. The CDR3 nucleotides are TGTGCCAGCAGACAACGACAGGGGGGAGGCTACACCTTC.